This T cell receptor (beta chain) is drawn from a study of metastatic and nonmetastatic thyroid tumors. Across the study: The study looked at repertoires side by side in blood and in tumor or nodule tissue from malignant and benign thyroid patients.

In the authors' workflow: Construction of a distant-metastasis classifier for papillary thyroid cancer relied on CDR3 differences across clinicopathological groups. TCRdb reprocessed the PCR reads via MiXCR. The V and J calls were determined by TCRdb, not by the authors. The data contain tens of thousands of clones, just over 4% of them singletons. Only a few counts were recorded for this clone. What it binds is unknown. Not a single patient had been given any form of treatment at any point before undergoing thyroid surgery. Germline loops: CDR1 MDHEN, CDR2 SYDVKM. V was pared by 4 bases and J by 0 bases, with 4 bases of the junction left unmatched. The CDR3 extends over 15 amino acids. The study's findings and limits: Benign nodules reportedly had significantly lower TCR beta diversity than malignant thyroid tumors in blood and tumor.

The specimen sequenced was blood. The TCR was taken from a female donor with papillary thyroid cancer or a benign thyroid nodule (not recorded which). Some clones in this sample may be carry-over from other donors' samples. J is TRBJ2-7 and V is TRBV28; 9 positions match TRBD1. The CDR3 bases are TGTGCCAGCAGTTCCCCGACAGGGGGCTCCTACGAGCAGTACTTC. Encoded protein: CASSSPTGGSYEQYF.